This entry is about one TCR beta chain. This sample is part of a study of blood T cell repertoires in COVID-19. About the research overall: Italy, Spain and the United States were the sources of the convalescent and acute COVID-19 samples. T cells, B-cell-depleted T cells, or PBMCs supplied cDNA or gDNA.

CDR3 length: 13 residues. Germline values: CDR1 MNHEY, CDR2 SMNVEV (reference sequence). V lost 5 bases and J lost 3, with 11 bases in between. Per the original methods: Using reference gene primer amplification, nucleated cell counts were estimated. Clones were read by immunoSEQ multiplex PCR, and TCRdb kept only the in-frame ones, dropping some. V, J and clone size were drawn from that table, and D and trimming were deduced from the DNA. The sample lists some 150,000 clones; 80% to 90% were seen once. The sequence was collected from a woman aged 60 to 75 with acute or convalescent COVID-19. V is TRBV27 and J is TRBJ2-7; TRBD1 is a possible D gene (5 bases). Sequenced material: peripheral blood. The CDR3 region is CASSPRTNYEQYF. In nucleotides, the CDR3 is TGTGCCAGCAGTCCCAGGACAAACTACGAGCAGTACTTC.